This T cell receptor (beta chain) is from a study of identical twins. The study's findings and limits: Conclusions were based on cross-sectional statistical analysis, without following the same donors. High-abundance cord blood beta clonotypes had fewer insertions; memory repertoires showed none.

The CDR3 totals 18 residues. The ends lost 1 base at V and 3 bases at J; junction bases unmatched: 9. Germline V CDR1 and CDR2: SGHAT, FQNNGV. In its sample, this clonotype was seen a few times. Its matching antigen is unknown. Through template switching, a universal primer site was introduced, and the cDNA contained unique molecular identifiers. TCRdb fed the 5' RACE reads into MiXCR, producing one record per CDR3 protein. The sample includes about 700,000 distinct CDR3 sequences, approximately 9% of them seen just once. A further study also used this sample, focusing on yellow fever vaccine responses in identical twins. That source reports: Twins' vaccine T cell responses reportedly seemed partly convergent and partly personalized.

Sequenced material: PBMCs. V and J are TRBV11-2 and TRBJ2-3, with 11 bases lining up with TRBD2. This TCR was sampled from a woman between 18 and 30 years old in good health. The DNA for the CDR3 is TGTGCCAGCAGCTTAGTTAGCGGGAGGGCCCGGGGGACAGATACGCAGTATTTT. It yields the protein CASSLVSGRARGTDTQYF.